One sample yielded the 13 T cell receptor beta chains listed below, sequenced in a study of T cell repertoires in cytomegalovirus infection. No cognate antigen is known for these TCRs. TCRdb reprocessed the reads with MiXCR, giving one entry per CDR3 protein. The table has some 480,000 distinct CDR3 sequences, around 35% seen once. Sequences were derived from cultured PBMCs, sampled from culture after CMV antigen stimulation. All receptors come from a human donor in good health (CMV status not recorded). Some clones in this sample may be carry-over from other donors' samples.

J is TRBJ2-3 and V is TRBV7-9; the match to TRBD2 covers 9 bases. With 1 base clipped from V and 8 bases from J, the junction kept 10 bases outside the gene matches. From germline, CDR1 is SEHNR and CDR2 FQNEAQ (reference sequence). CDR3 length: 16 residues. The CDR3 DNA is TGTGCCAGCAGCTTAGGTTCGGCGGGAGGGCCAAGTACGCAGTATTTT. This codes for CASSLGSAGGPSTQYF.

The chain uses TRBV7-3 and TRBJ2-2; D is possibly TRBD1 or TRBD2 (5 bases each). The CDR3 is 17 residues long. V gave up 3 bases and J gave up 1 base, with 15 bases separating them. Looked up from germline, CDR1 is SGHTA and CDR2 is FQGTGA. Here the CDR3 DNA reads TGTGCCAGCAGCTTGGCTACCGGGACGGTGAACACCGGGGAGCTGTTTTTT. Translated, it gives CASSLATGTVNTGELFF.

This clonotype was picked up a small number of times. The rearrangement joins TRBV20-1 to TRBJ2-3, with 9 nucleotides matching TRBD2. Trimming at V came to 2 bases and at J to 8 bases, leaving 5 bases not matched to a gene. The CDR3 is 13 amino acids. Germline V gene sequence: CDR1 DFQATT, CDR2 SNEGSKA (reference sequence). In DNA, the CDR3 is TGCAGTGCTAGACCGGGACTAGCTGGTACGCAGTATTTT. Translating it yields CSARPGLAGTQYF.

This chain links TRBV6-1 with TRBJ1-1; the match to TRBD1 covers 9 bases. The CDR3 is 13 amino acids. After removal of 6 bases from V and 3 bases from J, the junction contained 2 bases not matched to a gene. In germline, CDR1 is MNHNS, CDR2 SASEGT. The CDR3 sequence: CASRQGADTEAFF. In DNA form, the CDR3 reads TGTGCCAGCAGACAGGGGGCTGACACTGAAGCTTTCTTT.

There are a few counts of this clonotype. This sequence joins TRBV9 and TRBJ2-5, with 9 bases matching TRBD1. Germline V gene data show CDR1 as SGDLS and CDR2 as YYNGEE. J was trimmed by 5 bases and V by 3 bases; bases with no gene match: 11. This CDR3 is 16 amino acids long. This CDR3 is CASSAGQGKSGETQYF. The CDR3 DNA reads TGTGCCAGCAGCGCCGGACAGGGGAAGTCGGGCGAGACCCAGTACTTC.

The chain combines TRBV12-5 with TRBJ2-1; D remains unclear. V lost 0 bases to trimming and J lost 9 bases, with 9 bases between them. The germline V gene encodes CDR1 LGHNT and CDR2 FRNRAP. This CDR3 is built from 13 residues. CDR3 DNA: TGTGCTAGTGGTTTGGTAACTTGGGGTGAGCAGTTCTTC. Amino acids: CASGLVTWGEQFF.

This clonotype turned up a few times. The V gene is TRBV6-1, the J gene TRBJ2-5; D unresolved. V gave up 3 bases and J gave up 3 bases, with 14 bases separating them. The CDR3 length is 15 residues. Looked up from germline, CDR1 is MNHNS and CDR2 is SASEGT. CDR3 sequence reads: CASSEGRRTEETQYF. The CDR3 nucleotides read TGTGCCAGCAGTGAGGGAAGAAGAACAGAAGAGACCCAGTACTTC.

This clonotype occurred once. Written as DNA, the CDR3 is TGTGCCAGTCGGGACCGTGGACAGGGGTCCTATAATTCACCCCTCCACTTT. Translated: CASRDRGQGSYNSPLHF. This chain links TRBV19 with TRBJ1-6; TRBD1 agrees at 9 bases. The junction had 9 bases not matched to a gene; V was cut back by 8 bases and J by 1 base. Germline V gives CDR1 LNHDA, CDR2 SQIVND (reference sequence). The CDR3 covers 17 residues.

The chain's CDR3 is CASMSFGEGTDTQYF. As DNA, the CDR3 is TGTGCCAGCATGTCTTTCGGGGAAGGCACAGATACGCAGTATTTT. The chain joins TRBV7-9 to TRBJ2-3; tentative D call: TRBD2 (5 bases). The germline V gene has CDR1 SEHNR and CDR2 FQNEAQ (reference sequence). CDR3 length: 15 residues. Trimming left V 7 bases short and J 1 base short, with 15 bases between.

The V and J genes are TRBV24-1 and TRBJ2-2; 7 bases agree with TRBD1. In germline, CDR1 is KGHDR, CDR2 SFDVKD. Unmatched junction bases numbered 2, after V lost 6 bases and J lost 5 bases. This CDR3 contains 13 residues. CDR3 DNA: TGTGCCACCAGTAGACAGGGTACCGGGGAGCTGTTTTTT. Protein sequence: CATSRQGTGELFF.

V gene TRBV6-2 or TRBV6-3 combines with J gene TRBJ2-1; D not resolved. The CDR3 spans 15 residues. The V gene's germline CDR1 is MNHEY and CDR2 SVGEGT. V lost 0 bases to trimming and J lost 3 bases, with 9 bases between them. Here the CDR3 DNA reads TGTGCCAGCAGTTACTCGGGAAACAACTACAATGAGCAGTTCTTC. Amino acids: CASSYSGNNYNEQFF.

The chain has TRBV7-2 and TRBJ1-6, with D possibly being TRBD1 (6 bases). V was shortened by 1 base and J by 9 bases, with 13 bases between the two germline ends. Germline-derived CDR1 and CDR2 are SGHTA and FQGNSA. The CDR3 length is 15 residues. CDR3 amino acids: CASSLEGGMGSPLHF. The DNA of the CDR3 is TGTGCCAGCAGCTTAGAGGGGGGGATGGGTTCACCCCTCCACTTT.

This clonotype showed up just a few times. V usage is TRBV6-5 and J usage is TRBJ2-3, with 7 bases that match TRBD2. The CDR3 extends over 15 amino acids. Looked up from germline, CDR1 is MNHEY and CDR2 is SVGAGI. J was trimmed by 5 bases and V by 0 bases; bases with no gene match: 5. The CDR3 reads CASSYSAGVRDTQYF. Here the CDR3 DNA reads TGTGCCAGCAGTTACTCGGCGGGAGTGAGAGATACGCAGTATTTT.